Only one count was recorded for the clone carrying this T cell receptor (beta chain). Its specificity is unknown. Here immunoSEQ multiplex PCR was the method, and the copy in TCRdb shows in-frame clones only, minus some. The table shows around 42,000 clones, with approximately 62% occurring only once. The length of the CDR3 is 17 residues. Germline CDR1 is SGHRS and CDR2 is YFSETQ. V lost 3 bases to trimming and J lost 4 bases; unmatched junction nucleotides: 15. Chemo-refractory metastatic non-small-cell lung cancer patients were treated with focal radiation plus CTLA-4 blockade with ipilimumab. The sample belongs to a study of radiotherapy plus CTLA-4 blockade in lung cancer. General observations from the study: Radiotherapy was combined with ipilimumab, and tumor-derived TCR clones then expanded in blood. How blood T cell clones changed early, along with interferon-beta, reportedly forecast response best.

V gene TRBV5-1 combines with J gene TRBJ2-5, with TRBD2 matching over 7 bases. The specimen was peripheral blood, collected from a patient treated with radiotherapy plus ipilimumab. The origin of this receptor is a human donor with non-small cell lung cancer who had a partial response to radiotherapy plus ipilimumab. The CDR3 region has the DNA TGCGCCAGCAGCTCTTCAGGTGGTGTAGCGGGTGGAGAGACCCAGTACTTC. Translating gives CASSSSGGVAGGETQYF.